This TCR beta chain was recovered during a study of T-cell reconstitution after alpha-beta-depleted transplantation in children. Study observations and caveats: For some patients, TCRbeta diversity was high at day 60 because of recipient T cells and thymic progenitors that survived.

This clonotype was detected only a few times. Antigen specificity is unknown. Looked up from germline, CDR1 is MNHNS and CDR2 is SASEGT. The CDR3 extends over 16 amino acids. J lost 3 bases, V lost 7 bases, and 12 bases had no gene match. Preparation of the TCRbeta library was carried out with unique molecular identifiers. One entry per CDR3 protein results from TCRdb running MiXCR on the PCR reads. The sample shows hundreds of thousands of distinct CDR3 sequences, roughly 14% of them seen only once. Material: PBMCs, obtained before TCRalphabeta/CD19-depleted stem cell transplant. The sequence came from a girl aged 2 to 10 with congenital amegakaryocytic thrombocytopenia, due to receive a stem cell transplant. The chain has TRBV6-1 and TRBJ2-3; 8 bases line up with TRBD1. This chain's CDR3 is CASTIVGQAWTDTQYF. The CDR3 bases are TGTGCCAGCACTATCGTGGGACAGGCCTGGACAGATACGCAGTATTTT.